These 3 T cell receptor beta chains were all obtained from the same sample, sequenced in a study of shared T cell receptors in the human thymus. Generated by immunoSEQ multiplex PCR, the TCRdb table keeps only in-frame clones and is missing some. The table includes over 650,000 clones, more than 75% detected once. This sample was shared with a second study, whose subject was human thymus T cells.

The sequenced material came from thymocytes. The receptor source for this set is a boy under two years old with a congenital heart defect.

The chain uses TRBV2 and TRBJ2-3; the D gene is possibly TRBD1 (6 bases). The V gene's germline CDR1 is SNHLY and CDR2 FYNNEI. The CDR3 sequence is 18 residues long. Trimming shortened V by 2 bases and J by 6 bases, and 24 bases separated the two germline ends. The CDR3 DNA reads as TGTGCCAGCAGTGAAATGCTGACTCCGGGACATCCGACGGATACGCAGTATTTT. It specifies CASSEMLTPGHPTDTQYF.

The J gene is TRBJ2-7, the V gene TRBV10-1; D not resolved. Germline CDR1 reads WNHNN; CDR2 reads SYGVQD (reference sequence). This CDR3 spans 10 amino acids. V gave up 4 bases and J gave up 7 bases, with 5 bases separating them. CDR3 in amino acids: CASSVREQYF. CDR3 sequence (DNA): TGCGCCAGCAGTGTGAGGGAGCAGTACTTC.

The chain links TRBV5-1 to TRBJ1-4; 9 bases fit TRBD1. This CDR3 has 17 residues. Trimming took 4 bases from V and 3 from J; bases not matched to a gene: 10. From germline, CDR1 is SGHRS and CDR2 YFSETQ. CDR3: CASSPGQGAVSNEKLFF. In DNA form, the CDR3 reads TGCGCCAGCAGCCCGGGACAGGGCGCGGTATCTAATGAAAAACTGTTTTTT.